The 23 T cell receptor beta chains below come from one sample, sequenced in a study of vaccination and CD4 T cells after COVID-19. Sequenced with the Oncomine TCR Beta short-read assay was DNA taken from cultured CD4+ T cells. TCRdb fed the PCR reads into MiXCR, producing one record per CDR3 protein. Altogether 9,500 to 10,000 distinct CDR3 sequences are present, 55% to 75% being singletons, with the ten largest covering around 25%. No antigen has been identified for these receptors. Treatment given: roughly ten-day PBMC culture with coronavirus spike peptide pools or control peptides (ViraFEST assay). Before the COVID-19 pandemic (2011-2018), CD4+ T cells were obtained from the unexposed donor. Material: CD4+ T cells from blood, cultured in vitro. These receptors were collected from a human donor in good health.

This clonotype was recorded a few times. V gene TRBV6-2 or TRBV6-3 combines with J gene TRBJ2-7; tentative D call: TRBD1 (5 bases). Germline CDR1 reads MNHEY; CDR2 reads SVGEGT. V lost 5 bases, J lost 3 bases, and 20 bases lay in between. This CDR3 comprises 16 residues. The CDR3: CASSTRRDSQNYEQYF. CDR3 coding DNA: TGTGCCAGCAGTACCCGCCGAGACAGTCAAAACTACGAGCAGTACTTC.

The chain is built from TRBV29-1 and TRBJ2-3, with 9 positions matching TRBD2. V was clipped by 4 bases and J by 7 bases; unmatched bases: 9. Germline values: CDR1 SQVTM, CDR2 ANQGSEA. The CDR3 covers 14 residues. The DNA of the CDR3 is TGCAGCGTTGCCCATAGCGGGAGTTGGAATACGCAGTATTTT. Amino acids: CSVAHSGSWNTQYF.

This clonotype occurred a few times. This chain links TRBV15 with TRBJ2-5; 16 bases match TRBD2. Unmatched junction bases numbered 9, after V lost 9 bases and J lost 5 bases. Germline-derived CDR1 and CDR2 are LNHNV and YYDKDF (reference sequence). The CDR3 length is 16 residues. The CDR3 bases are TGTGCCACTCGAATTCCGGGACTAGCGGGAGGGGAGACCCAGTACTTC. It specifies CATRIPGLAGGETQYF.

This clonotype was seen a few times. The chain couples TRBV7-2 to TRBJ2-3; D unresolved. The V gene lost 4 bases and the J gene lost 2 bases, with 7 bases spanning the gap. The V gene's germline CDR1 is SGHTA and CDR2 FQGNSA. This CDR3 has 13 amino acids. CDR3 loop: CASSSYPTDTQYF. CDR3 DNA sequence: TGTGCCAGCAGCTCTTATCCCACAGATACGCAGTATTTT.

The chain carries TRBV2 and TRBJ1-1, with 7 bases aligning to TRBD1. The germline V gene has CDR1 SNHLY and CDR2 FYNNEI. V lost 6 bases, J lost 4 bases, and 11 bases stayed unmatched. There are 15 residues in the CDR3. Here the CDR3 DNA reads TGTGCCAGCAGCGACACCAGGGGGACGATCACTGAAGCTTTCTTT. Amino acids: CASSDTRGTITEAFF.

The rearrangement uses TRBV12-3 or TRBV12-4 and TRBJ1-5; 12 bases align to TRBD1. J lost 2 bases, V lost 3 bases, and 8 bases had no gene match. CDR3 length: 18 amino acids. The CDR3 nucleotides read TGTGCCAGCAGTTTGTCGGGACAGGGGGCTGTCGGCAATCAGCCCCAGCATTTT. This gives the protein CASSLSGQGAVGNQPQHF.

This clonotype has more than one count but fewer than ten. This sequence joins TRBV27 and TRBJ1-6; possible D gene TRBD1, 6 bases. Germline V gene data show CDR1 as MNHEY and CDR2 as SMNVEV (reference sequence). This CDR3 has 13 residues. V was trimmed by 4 bases and J by 13 bases, leaving 14 bases between them. CDR3 sequence reads: CASSYRDGGPLHF. The CDR3 DNA sequence: TGTGCCAGCAGTTACCGGGACGGGGGCCCCCTCCACTTT.

The chain has TRBV30 and TRBJ2-3, with a tentative D call TRBD2 (6 bases). Germline V gene lookup returns CDR1 GTSNPN and CDR2 SVGIG (reference sequence). Trimming pared 7 bases from V and 2 bases from J, leaving 13 bases between. The CDR3 extends over 13 amino acids. CDR3 protein: CASPGVHTDTQYF. The CDR3 DNA reads as TGTGCCTCCCCGGGGGTTCACACAGATACGCAGTATTTT.

This clonotype was seen once. Germline is not matched at one junction end, which may reflect a read error. This sequence joins TRBV7-9 and TRBJ2-1; 7 nucleotides match TRBD1. The CDR3 is made up of 15 amino acids. CDR1 and CDR2 (germline): SEHNR, FQNEAQ (reference sequence). The CDR3 is CASSLGTGGYNERFF. The CDR3 nucleotides read TGTGCCAGCAGCTTAGGGACAGGCGGTTACAATGAGCGGTTCTTC.

This clonotype was observed once. J is TRBJ2-7 and V is TRBV6-1; 7 bases agree with TRBD2. Germline lookup yields CDR1 MNHNS and CDR2 SASEGT. J gave up 3 bases and V 6 bases, and 8 bases lay outside the gene matches. This CDR3 contains 14 residues. The CDR3 nucleotides are TGTGCCAGCAGGGGGAGGGGAGTACACTACGAGCAGTACTTC. Amino acid sequence: CASRGRGVHYEQYF.

The V gene is TRBV29-1, the J gene TRBJ1-2; 8 positions match TRBD1. From germline, CDR1 is SQVTM and CDR2 ANQGSEA. V was pared by 2 bases and J by 2 bases, with 7 bases of the junction left unmatched. The CDR3 length is 15 residues. The CDR3 DNA sequence: TGCAGCGTTGAATCGGACAGGGACACCAACTATGGCTACACCTTC. Its translation: CSVESDRDTNYGYTF.

In its sample, this clonotype was seen a few times. The chain employs TRBV27 and TRBJ1-1; TRBD1 is a possible D gene (6 bases). Deletions cut 7 bases from V and 1 base from J, with 25 bases between. CDR1 and CDR2 from the germline V gene are MNHEY and SMNVEV (reference sequence). This CDR3 region has 18 residues. The CDR3 region is CASTLNSGWGAKNTEAFF. CDR3 in DNA: TGTGCCAGCACTCTAAATAGCGGGTGGGGGGCAAAGAACACTGAAGCTTTCTTT.

The V gene is TRBV3-1, the J gene TRBJ1-2; D is unresolved. With 4 bases removed from V and 3 bases from J, the gap between germline ends came to 24 bases. CDR1 is LGHDT and CDR2 is YNNKEL in the germline V gene (reference sequence). The CDR3 has 18 amino acids. This chain's CDR3 is CASSPPNRPSPPYYGYTF. The CDR3 DNA sequence: TGTGCCAGCAGCCCGCCCAACAGACCATCCCCTCCCTACTATGGCTACACCTTC.

In this sample, this clonotype turned up once. The DNA of the CDR3 is TGCAGTGCTGTTGAATTAATGGGAAACACTGAAGCTTTCTTT. Protein sequence: CSAVELMGNTEAFF. The chain recombines TRBV20-1 with TRBJ1-1, with D unclear. V was trimmed by 5 bases and J by 2 bases, leaving 15 bases between them. The CDR3 is 14 residues long. CDR1 and CDR2 from the germline V gene are DFQATT and SNEGSKA (reference sequence).

V usage is TRBV27 and J usage is TRBJ2-3; TRBD2 might be the D (7 bases). Between the trimmed V and J ends, which lost 0 bases and 0 bases, there was a span of 10 bases. The CDR3 spans 16 residues. Germline CDR1 is MNHEY and CDR2 is SMNVEV (reference sequence). In DNA, the CDR3 is TGTGCCAGCAGTTTATCAGGGGGGGCAAGCACAGATACGCAGTATTTT. Its translation: CASSLSGGASTDTQYF.

The V call is TRBV5-1, the J call TRBJ1-6; TRBD1 matches 10 bases. The V and J ends lost 5 bases and 6 bases, in that order; junction bases with no gene match: 2. The CDR3 consists of 14 residues. CDR1 is SGHRS, CDR2 YFSETQ, per germline. In DNA, the CDR3 is TGCGCCAGCAGAGGGACAGGGGTTAATTCACCCCTCCACTTT. It encodes CASRGTGVNSPLHF.

The V gene is TRBV4-1, the J gene TRBJ1-2; D is uncertain. Germline CDR1 reads MGHRA; CDR2 reads YSYEKL. V dropped 0 bases and J dropped 7 bases, with 12 bases sitting between them. The CDR3 is 14 amino acids. The CDR3 DNA reads TGCGCCAGCAGCCAAGAAAGCCAAACCTCTGGCTACACCTTC. It specifies CASSQESQTSGYTF.

V usage is TRBV6-1 and J usage is TRBJ2-7, with 11 nucleotides matching TRBD2. Germline V CDR1 and CDR2: MNHNS, SASEGT. The CDR3 extends over 14 amino acids. Trimming at V came to 5 bases and at J to 3 bases, leaving 3 bases not matched to a gene. CDR3 sequence (DNA): TGTGCCAGCAGTCGCGGACTAGCGGGCTACGAGCAGTACTTC. Translation gives CASSRGLAGYEQYF.

CDR3 loop: CASSWGEINQPQHF. CDR3 in DNA: TGTGCCAGCAGCTGGGGGGAGATCAATCAGCCCCAGCATTTT. This chain links TRBV11-2 with TRBJ1-5, with D perhaps matching TRBD1 (5 bases). The germline V and J ends were trimmed by 4 bases and 3 bases, with 10 bases remaining between them. The CDR3 extends over 14 amino acids. Germline loops: CDR1 SGHAT, CDR2 FQNNGV.

This chain uses TRBV7-9 with TRBJ1-1, with a weak D call TRBD1 (6 bases). Germline V gene sequence: CDR1 SEHNR, CDR2 FQNEAQ (reference sequence). CDR3 length: 13 residues. The V gene lost 8 bases and the J gene lost 5 bases, with 15 bases spanning the gap. The CDR3 region is CASLPSGETEAFF. CDR3 bases: TGTGCCAGCCTCCCGTCAGGGGAAACTGAAGCTTTCTTT.

This clonotype appeared a few times. The chain couples TRBV20-1 to TRBJ2-2; TRBD2 matches at 7 bases. V lost 7 bases, J lost 3 bases, and 11 bases stayed unmatched. In germline, CDR1 is DFQATT, CDR2 SNEGSKA (reference sequence). The CDR3 has 15 residues. The CDR3 spells CSVARLAGYTGELFF. CDR3 DNA sequence: TGCAGTGTAGCGCGATTAGCGGGTTACACCGGGGAGCTGTTTTTT.

V gene TRBV10-3 combines with J gene TRBJ1-3; TRBD1 might be the D (5 bases). Germline V gives CDR1 ENHRY, CDR2 SYGVKD. The CDR3 length is 16 residues. V shed 5 bases and J shed 0 bases, with 14 bases lying between them. DNA for the CDR3: TGTGCCATCAGTTATTGGGACCGTAGCTCTGGAAACACCATATATTTT. Translation gives CAISYWDRSSGNTIYF.

The rearrangement joins TRBV28 to TRBJ2-5; D is possibly TRBD1 (6 bases). This CDR3 comprises 15 residues. CDR1 MDHEN and CDR2 SYDVKM come from the germline V gene. V lost 2 bases to trimming and J lost 4 bases, with 14 bases between them. The CDR3 sequence is CASSLEWGRGETQYF. In nucleotides, the CDR3 is TGTGCCAGCAGTTTAGAGTGGGGGCGCGGAGAGACCCAGTACTTC. Variable domain in full (rest from reference TRBV28 and TRBJ2-5): DVKVTQSSRYLVKRTGEKVFLECVQDMDHENMFWYRQDPGLGLRLIYFSYDVKMKEKGDIPEGYSVSREKKERFSLILESASTNQTSMYLCASSLEWGRGETQYFGPGTRLLVL.